A selection of T cell receptor beta chains follows, all from one sample in a study of blood T cell repertoires in COVID-19. Only in-frame clones appear in the TCRdb table, and some are missing; sequencing was by immunoSEQ multiplex PCR. The sample holds roughly 230,000 clones, 89% seen once. Sequenced: peripheral blood. These receptors all stem from a woman aged 40-49 years who had recovered from COVID-19. Each CDR3 is given with its conserved first and last residue. Each record gives: V gene, CDR3 protein.

TRBV10-2,CASSERGHGYTF
TRBV19,CASSIWRIFSSYNEQFF
TRBV28,CASSLFSGLALGTDTQYF
TRBV6-1,CASSEGGGAREQYF
TRBV7-9,CASSFNRGFGNPEAFF
TRBV5-1,CASSARAPNTEAFF
TRBV19,CASSIFSSTNEQFF
TRBV24-1,CATSDSTGHAEAFF
TRBV23-1,CAPARTASSGNTIYF
TRBV6-1,CASSEFGGDGYTF
TRBV5-1,CASSLAVGQGDKLFF
TRBV5-1,CASSPDMSGYTF
TRBV4-1,CASSPIGPYEQYF
TRBV3-1/TRBV3-2,CASSQVPGGRTEAFF
TRBV21-1,CASSKAFGTSGSREQFF
TRBV29-1,CSVERGLGEQFF
TRBV6-2/TRBV6-3,CASSKDSRNEQYF
TRBV11-2,CASSLASGGNTDTQYF
TRBV7-3,CASSLNGGRDTQYF
TRBV24-1,CATSDPGLGSERFF
TRBV3-1/TRBV3-2,CASSLTSGGGNEQFF
TRBV5-1,CASRALGGQGDEQFF
TRBV19,CASSYRENYGYTF
TRBV4-3,CASSPDRGPWNEQFF
TRBV19,CASTTWGDTGELFF
TRBV29-1,CSVVGMNTEAFF
TRBV11-2,CASSYGGFTEAFF
TRBV6-5,CASSSNPNLNTEAFF
TRBV29-1,CSVGPGGWSEKLFF
TRBV6-6,CASSFGGSNQPQHF
TRBV7-9,CASSLPGNNSPLHF
TRBV5-6,CASSLNGQGNYGYTF
TRBV28,CASSPGQYPEQFF
TRBV27,CASRSGTYNSPLHF
TRBV6-2/TRBV6-3,CASSWGPMNTEAFF
TRBV7-6,CASSLRMWGDTGELFF
TRBV12-3/TRBV12-4,CASRGQVGEKLFF
TRBV18,CASSPPGTPNTEAFF
TRBV5-4,CASSSPSVTGSIYEQYF
TRBV19,CASRRGTVYNSPLHF
TRBV5-4,CASSLGGLAGYNEQFF
TRBV4-3,CASSQDGTSGVNEQFF
TRBV9,CASSVGGAGYTF
TRBV5-4,CASSLRLGGLNTEAFF
TRBV7-2,CASSLVGTGYTGELFF
TRBV19,CASSILGQGSEQYF
TRBV7-2,CASSLARDFAKNIQYF
TRBV6-6,CASSWTGGNGYTF
TRBV18,CASSRGQGDQPQHF
TRBV6-2/TRBV6-3,CASSSGTSGGEQYF
TRBV24-1,CATSDFSAEQFF
TRBV10-3,CATNGRGDDNEQFF
TRBV7-2,CASSLARGRRLAGSTDTQYF
TRBV19,CATTDTSGRADEQFF
TRBV10-2,CASSPGRSNQPQHF
TRBV11-2,CASSPFDSDYGYTF
TRBV5-1,CASSLVSSEETQYF
TRBV12-5,CASGLVQGWDNEQFF
TRBV7-9,CASSPGGTGELFF
TRBV6-5,CASSFPDRWQETQYF